This T cell receptor beta chain was sequenced for a study of molecular identifiers for immune sequencing clone quantification. Each CDR3 protein gets one entry after TCRdb re-called the PCR reads with MiXCR. Of some 89,000 distinct CDR3 sequences listed, 20% to 25% were seen once; the top ten hold more than 0.8%. Using a CD8+CD4-CCR7+CD45RA+ phenotype, naive CD8 T cells were sorted. Study-level findings and limits: Identical TCR molecules sharing a barcode could underestimate highly expanded clone sizes.

On this clonotype: What it recognizes is unknown.

The origin of this receptor is a human donor in good health. Some libraries in this study had Jurkat cell RNA spiked in. Sequencing was done on a sample of naive CD8+ T cells from blood, with Jurkat cell RNA spiked in. The subset: FACS-sorted CD8+CD4-CCR7+CD45RA+ naive T cells.

CDR3 nucleotides: TGTGCCAGCAGTTTTAGGGGGATCCTCTACAATGAGCAGTTCTTC. It specifies CASSFRGILYNEQFF. This chain uses TRBV28 with TRBJ2-1, with a possible D match to TRBD1 (6 bases). There are 15 residues in the CDR3. V lost 3 bases to trimming and J lost 3 bases, with 12 bases between them. The germline gives CDR1 MDHEN, CDR2 SYDVKM.